The clone carrying this TCR beta chain was detected many times. Its target is unknown. It was by quantitative 5'-RACE with molecular barcodes that TCR beta libraries were made. Via MiXCR, TCRdb re-called the 5' RACE reads, giving one row per CDR3 protein. The table records under 250,000 distinct CDR3 sequences, about 7% of them present only once. The record originates from a study of CD8 T cells in ankylosing spondylitis. Findings and limits, study-wide: Clones that were linked to disease were CD8+ and were relatively rare in peripheral blood. Some motif variants had been reported before (in reactive arthritis synovial fluid and blood). Blood from ankylosing spondylitis patients appeared to carry a characteristic roughly 8-variant TCR beta motif. As reported, disease-linked clones showed significant enrichment in matched ankylosing spondylitis synovial fluid.

Germline CDR1 and CDR2: LGHNA and YSLEER. The CDR3 loop spans 16 amino acids. Germline trimming cut 0 bases from V and 5 bases from J; bases unmatched to any gene: 6. The sequencing input was blood, either unsorted or a sorted T cell fraction (not recorded which). The receptor was isolated from a male donor with ankylosing spondylitis. V is TRBV4-3 and J is TRBJ2-2; 7 bases map to TRBD2. For the CDR3, the DNA is TGCGCCAGCAGCCAAGAAAGTGGGGGAGGGACCGGGGAGCTGTTTTTT. This translates into CASSQESGGGTGELFF.